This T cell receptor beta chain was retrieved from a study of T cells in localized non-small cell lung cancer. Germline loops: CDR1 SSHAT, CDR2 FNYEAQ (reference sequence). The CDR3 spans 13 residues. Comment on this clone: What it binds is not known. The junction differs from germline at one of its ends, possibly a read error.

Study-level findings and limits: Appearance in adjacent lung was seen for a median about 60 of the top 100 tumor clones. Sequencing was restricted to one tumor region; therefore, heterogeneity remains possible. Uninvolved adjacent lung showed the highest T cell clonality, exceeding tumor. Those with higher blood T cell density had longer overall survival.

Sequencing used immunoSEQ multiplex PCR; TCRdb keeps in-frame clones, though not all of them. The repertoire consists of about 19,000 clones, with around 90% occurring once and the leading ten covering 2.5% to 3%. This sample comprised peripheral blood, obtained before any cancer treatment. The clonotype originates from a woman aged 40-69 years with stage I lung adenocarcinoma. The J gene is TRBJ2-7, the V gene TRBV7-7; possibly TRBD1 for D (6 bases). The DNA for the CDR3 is TGTGCTAGCAGCTTAGACAGGACGGACGAGCAGTACTTC. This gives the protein CASSLDRTDEQYF.